These 16 T cell receptor beta chains originate from one sample sequenced in a study of shared clonotypes between healthy human individuals. CD45RO-negative, CCR7-positively selected cells formed the naive CD8 fraction, excluding terminally differentiated effector memory CD45RA+ cells. Sequenced by immunoSEQ multiplex PCR; TCRdb stores in-frame clones only, minus some. The data contain around 2,000,000 clones, over 85% of them singletons. Sequencing was performed on naive CD8+ T cells sorted from blood. These receptors all stem from a man aged 18 to 29 in good health.

This clone has only one observation. The sample contains more than one DNA sequence encoding this CDR3. This rearrangement joins TRBV11-2 to TRBJ2-3; no clear D gene. V was cut by 3 bases and J by 1 base, with 5 bases left in between. CDR3 size: 13 residues. CDR1 is SGHAT and CDR2 is FQNNGV in the germline V gene. CDR3 sequence (DNA): TGTGCCAGCAGCTTCGGCGGCACAGATACGCAGTATTTT. Protein: CASSFGGTDTQYF.

The chain joins TRBV6-5 to TRBJ1-1, with D possibly being TRBD1 (5 bases). Germline CDR1 and CDR2: MNHEY and SVGAGI. The CDR3 contains 12 residues. Trimming left V 4 bases short and J 8 bases short, with 11 bases between. This CDR3 reads CASSSSGQEAFF. The CDR3 DNA reads as TGTGCCAGCAGTTCATCCGGACAAGAAGCTTTCTTT.

This rearrangement joins TRBV28 to TRBJ1-2, with D maybe TRBD1 (5 bases). V was trimmed by 10 bases and J by 2 bases, leaving 17 bases between them. This CDR3 is 14 amino acids long. From germline, CDR1 is MDHEN and CDR2 SYDVKM. CDR3 region: CAIQPMEGNYGYTF. CDR3 coding DNA: TGTGCCATCCAGCCCATGGAGGGGAACTATGGCTACACCTTC.

The chain uses TRBV4-1 and TRBJ1-4; 9 nucleotides align to TRBD1. The junction had 14 bases not matched to a gene; V was cut back by 3 bases and J by 6 bases. The CDR3 is made up of 18 amino acids. CDR1 is MGHRA, CDR2 YSYEKL, per germline. The CDR3 here is CASSQPGQGFSRDEKLFF. In nucleotides, the CDR3 is TGCGCCAGCAGCCAGCCGGGACAGGGCTTTTCCCGGGATGAAAAACTGTTTTTT.

V usage is TRBV4-3 and J usage is TRBJ1-2; D gene unclear. The CDR3 runs to 15 residues. V lost 0 bases and J lost 2, with 10 bases in between. Per germline, CDR1 LGHNA and CDR2 YSLEER. CDR3 DNA sequence: TGCGCCAGCAGCCAAGATTGGGGAACCAACTATGGCTACACCTTC. The encoded protein is CASSQDWGTNYGYTF.

V is TRBV5-1 and J is TRBJ2-3; 9 bases are a match to TRBD2. The CDR3 runs to 19 residues. V lost 0 bases, J lost 3 bases, and 14 bases stayed unmatched. The germline V gene has CDR1 SGHRS and CDR2 YFSETQ. The CDR3 region has the DNA TGCGCCAGCAGCTTGGGTCTAGCGGGATTCATCGAGGGGACAGATACGCAGTATTTT. As protein: CASSLGLAGFIEGTDTQYF.

This clone was seen only a few times. The chain has TRBV7-9 and TRBJ1-2; D uncertain. V lost 5 bases to trimming and J lost 3 bases, with 16 bases between them. Germline CDR1 reads SEHNR; CDR2 reads FQNEAQ (reference sequence). The CDR3 has 15 amino acids. The CDR3 sequence is CASSQIPHEDYGYTF. CDR3 DNA: TGTGCCAGCAGCCAAATACCGCACGAGGACTATGGCTACACCTTC. Variable domain in full (rest from reference TRBV7-9 and TRBJ1-2): DTGVSQNPRHKITKRGQNVTFRCDPISEHNRLYWYRQTLGQGPEFLTYFQNEAQLEKSRLLSDRFSAERPKGSFSTLEIQRTEQGDSAMYLCASSQIPHEDYGYTFGSGTRLTVV.

As regards this clone: The same CDR3 arises from other DNA sequences in this sample as well. The chain has TRBV27 and TRBJ2-7; D not certain. V was shortened by 0 bases and J by 0 bases, with 6 bases between the two germline ends. Germline CDR1 is MNHEY and CDR2 is SMNVEV (reference sequence). The CDR3 totals 14 residues. The CDR3 DNA follows: TGTGCCAGCAGTTTATCGGGAAACTCCTACGAGCAGTACTTC. Its translation: CASSLSGNSYEQYF.

V and J are TRBV9 and TRBJ1-1, with no clear D. Trimming removed 1 base at V and 6 bases at J, with 10 bases between. CDR3 length equals 13 residues. Germline CDR1 reads SGDLS; CDR2 reads YYNGEE. The DNA for the CDR3 is TGTGCCAGCAGCGTATGGGATTCCGCTGAAGCTTTCTTT. This gives the protein CASSVWDSAEAFF.

The chain couples TRBV6-6 to TRBJ1-2; a possible D gene is TRBD1 (5 bases). Trimming removed 6 bases at V and 3 bases at J, with 11 bases between. This CDR3 comprises 13 residues. Germline V gene lookup returns CDR1 MNHNY and CDR2 SVGAGI (reference sequence). The CDR3 region is CASSPGPDYGYTF. Here the CDR3 DNA reads TGTGCCAGCAGCCCGGGACCTGACTATGGCTACACCTTC.

A note on this clone: The same CDR3 arises from other DNA sequences in this sample as well. V is TRBV6-5 and J is TRBJ1-2, with D possibly matching TRBD1 (6 bases). Trimming stripped 2 bases from V and 8 bases from J, with 12 bases between. CDR3 length equals 13 residues. The V gene's germline CDR1 is MNHEY and CDR2 SVGAGI. CDR3 amino acids: CASSYGGAEGYTF. CDR3 DNA: TGTGCCAGCAGTTACGGGGGGGCGGAGGGCTACACCTTC.

The chain joins TRBV19 to TRBJ2-7; TRBD1 matches at 8 bases. CDR1 LNHDA and CDR2 SQIVND come from the germline V gene (reference sequence). J gave up 2 bases and V 5 bases, and 5 bases lay outside the gene matches. The CDR3 is 14 amino acids. CDR3 region: CASSLDRGPYEQYF. The CDR3 DNA is TGTGCCAGTAGTCTCGACAGGGGACCCTACGAGCAGTACTTC.

To note about this clone: Other DNA sequences within the sample encode an identical CDR3. The chain has TRBV9 and TRBJ2-1; no firm D call. In germline, CDR1 is SGDLS, CDR2 YYNGEE. This CDR3 region has 13 residues. Trimming removed 0 bases from V and 6 bases from J, with 7 bases in between. Here the CDR3 DNA reads TGTGCCAGCAGCGTAGAGGGAATCAATGAGCAGTTCTTC. Protein sequence: CASSVEGINEQFF.

Concerning this clone itself: The sample contains more than one DNA sequence encoding this CDR3. The CDR3, as DNA: TGTGCCAGCAGTTACGGGATAAGCTACGAGCAGTACTTC. Protein: CASSYGISYEQYF. The chain carries TRBV6-6 and TRBJ2-7; D uncertain. There are 13 residues in the CDR3. Trimming removed 2 bases at V and 3 bases at J, with 8 bases between. The germline V gene has CDR1 MNHNY and CDR2 SVGAGI (reference sequence).

The gene calls are TRBV7-3 and TRBJ2-1; the match to TRBD2 covers 10 bases. Germline V gene data show CDR1 as SGHTA and CDR2 as FQGTGA. CDR3 length equals 16 residues. Trimming removed 5 bases from V and 1 base from J; junction bases left unmatched: 5. This chain's CDR3 is CASSVSGGASYNEQFF. The CDR3 DNA follows: TGTGCCAGCAGCGTAAGCGGGGGGGCGTCCTACAATGAGCAGTTCTTC.

With regard to this clone: Other DNA sequences in this sample translate to the same CDR3. CDR3 in amino acids: CASSIRDTNQPQHF. CDR3 in DNA: TGTGCCAGTAGTATCCGTGATACAAATCAGCCCCAGCATTTT. V gene TRBV19 combines with J gene TRBJ1-5, with no clear D. Germline CDR1 and CDR2: LNHDA and SQIVND (reference sequence). The V and J ends lost 3 bases and 4 bases respectively, with 10 bases between them. This CDR3 is built from 14 residues. The full variable domain, completed using reference TRBV19 and TRBJ1-5, is DGGITQSPKYLFRKEGQNVTLSCEQNLNHDAMYWYRQDPGQGLRLIYYSQIVNDFQKGDIAEGYSVSREKKESFPLTVTSAQKNPTAFYLCASSIRDTNQPQHFGDGTRLSIL.